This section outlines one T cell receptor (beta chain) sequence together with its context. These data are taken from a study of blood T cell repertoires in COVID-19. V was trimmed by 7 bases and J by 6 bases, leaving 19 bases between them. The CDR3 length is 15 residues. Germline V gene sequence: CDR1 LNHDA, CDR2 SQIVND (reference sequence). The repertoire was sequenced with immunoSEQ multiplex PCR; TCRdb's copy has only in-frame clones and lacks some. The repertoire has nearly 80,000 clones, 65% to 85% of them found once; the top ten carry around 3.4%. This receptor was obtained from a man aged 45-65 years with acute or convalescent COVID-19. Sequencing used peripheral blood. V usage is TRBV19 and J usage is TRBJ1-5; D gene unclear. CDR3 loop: CASTKAAEGRQPQHF. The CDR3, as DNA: TGTGCCAGTACCAAAGCCGCGGAGGGCCGTCAGCCCCAGCATTTT.